Sequencing of this T cell receptor (beta chain) was carried out in a study of shared clonotypes between healthy human individuals. Trimming removed 2 bases at V and 0 bases at J, with 1 base between. From germline, CDR1 is LGHNA and CDR2 YNFKEQ. This CDR3 comprises 13 residues. Sequencing used immunoSEQ multiplex PCR; TCRdb keeps in-frame clones, though not all of them. In the table there are 490,000 or so clones, roughly 85% of which are singletons. V is TRBV4-2 and J is TRBJ2-2; D call uncertain. The TCR sequence derives from a middle-aged woman in good health. Some clones in this sample may be carry-over from other donors' samples. The sample comprised PBMCs. The CDR3 region is CASSQPNTGELFF. As DNA, the CDR3 is TGTGCCAGCAGCCAACCGAACACCGGGGAGCTGTTTTTT.